This TCR beta chain was captured in a study of beta chain features in type 1 diabetes. Between the trimmed V and J ends, which lost 6 bases and 3 bases, there was a span of 6 bases. Germline V gives CDR1 MDHEN, CDR2 SYDVKM. The CDR3 runs 12 residues. With regard to this clone: The target antigen is unknown. Other DNA sequences in this specimen translate into the identical CDR3.

Study-level findings and limits: Patients with type 1 diabetes carried fewer insertions and had more deletions at their VDJ junctions. In these data, an HLA type influence on TCRB rearrangement remained unresolved. An over-representation of cells with high TCR expression could result from cDNA sequencing.

Expressed TCRB transcripts were sequenced because the isolated RNA had all been reverse transcribed beforehand. Using immunoSEQ multiplex PCR, the repertoire was profiled, and TCRdb retains in-frame clones only, with some absent. The sample records some 900,000 clones, roughly 15% being singletons. The chain is built from TRBV28 and TRBJ1-3; D gene ambiguous. The receptor comes from a woman aged 18-29 years in good health. Material: naive CD4+ T cells from blood. CDR3 bases: TGTGCCAGCAGGAGTAGTGGAAACACCATATATTTT. Its translation: CASRSSGNTIYF.